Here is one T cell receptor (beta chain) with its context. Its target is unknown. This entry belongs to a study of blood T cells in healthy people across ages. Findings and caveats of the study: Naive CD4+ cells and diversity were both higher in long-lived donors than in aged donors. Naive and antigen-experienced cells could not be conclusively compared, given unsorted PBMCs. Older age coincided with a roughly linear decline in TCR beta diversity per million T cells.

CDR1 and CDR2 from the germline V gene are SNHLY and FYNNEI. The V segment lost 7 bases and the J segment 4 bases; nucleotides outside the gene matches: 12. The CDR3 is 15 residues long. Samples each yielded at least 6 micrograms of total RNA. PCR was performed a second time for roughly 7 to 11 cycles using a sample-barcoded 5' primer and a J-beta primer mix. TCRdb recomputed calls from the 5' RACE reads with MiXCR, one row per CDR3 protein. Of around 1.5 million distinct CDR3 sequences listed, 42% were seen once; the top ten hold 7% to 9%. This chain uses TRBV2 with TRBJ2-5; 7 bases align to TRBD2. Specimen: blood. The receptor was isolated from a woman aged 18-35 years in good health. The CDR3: CASKAGFWIGETQYF. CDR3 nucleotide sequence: TGTGCCAGCAAAGCGGGGTTTTGGATTGGAGAGACCCAGTACTTC.